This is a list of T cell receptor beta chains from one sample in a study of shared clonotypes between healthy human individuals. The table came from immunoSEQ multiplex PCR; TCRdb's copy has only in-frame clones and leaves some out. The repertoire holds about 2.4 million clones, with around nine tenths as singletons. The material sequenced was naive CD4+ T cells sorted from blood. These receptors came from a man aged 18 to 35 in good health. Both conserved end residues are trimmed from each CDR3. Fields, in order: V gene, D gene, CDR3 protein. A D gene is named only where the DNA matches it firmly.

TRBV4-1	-	ASKSSGDTEAF
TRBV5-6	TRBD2	ASSLLPSGRLSSYEQY
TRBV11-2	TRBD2	ASSLAGTSNYEQY
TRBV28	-	GVCRRGGGNQPQH
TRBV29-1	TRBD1	SVVRTGEAF
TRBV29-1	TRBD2	SVFVRGGDIQY
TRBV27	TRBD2	ASSPGLAGVNEQF
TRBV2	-	ASRQAHEQY
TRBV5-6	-	ASSRDRVHMTRPYNEQF
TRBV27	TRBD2	ASSLGTISSYEQY
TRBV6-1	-	ASTLEAGPIYEQY
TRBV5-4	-	ASSLTSSPGELF
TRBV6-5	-	ASSRGWDTEAF
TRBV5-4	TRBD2	ASSLRGAGGADTQY
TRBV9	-	ASSAFKGGTRTGELF
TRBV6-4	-	ASSESGDPNEKLF
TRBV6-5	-	ASSRTDTNTGELF
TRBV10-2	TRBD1	ATTGQSVGDTQY
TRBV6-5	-	ASSFYREPNYGYT
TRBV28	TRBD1	ASSLLWDRRETQY
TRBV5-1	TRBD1	ASSPGTVLAEQF
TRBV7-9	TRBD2	ASSPSGSYNEQF
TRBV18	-	ASSAQGPDYEQY
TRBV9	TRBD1	ASSASPGTVYEQY
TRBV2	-	ASSGQEAGTQY
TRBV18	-	ASSPRAAASSYEQY
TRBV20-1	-	SARRQETQY
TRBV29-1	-	SVGDEQF
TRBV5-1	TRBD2	ASSLGTSGELDTQY
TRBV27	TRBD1	ASSRQGATYEQY
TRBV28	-	ASSLPGALYGYT
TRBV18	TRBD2	ASSPTLAGSTDTQY
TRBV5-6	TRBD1	ASSLWRTGSSEQY
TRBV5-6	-	ASSAEGSGANVLT
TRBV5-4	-	ASTVLSFGNEQF
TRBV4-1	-	ASSQEVGPGGAYNEQF
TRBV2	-	ASSGGALTGNTIY
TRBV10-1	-	ASSQESQYSSTDTQY
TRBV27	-	ASSLVGSTGSGGYT
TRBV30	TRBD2	AWATSGKVTDTQY
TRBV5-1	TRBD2	ASSLPSSGIQETQY
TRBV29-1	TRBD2	SLRGGLMNEQF
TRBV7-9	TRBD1	ASSLGQAGDSNQPQH
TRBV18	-	ASSPATVSYEQY
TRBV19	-	ASSIRGQNTEAF
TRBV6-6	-	ASSWDADYGYT
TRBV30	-	AWSVWGGNEQY
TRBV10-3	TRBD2	AISGTSGSLDTQY
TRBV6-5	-	ASRGSNQPQH
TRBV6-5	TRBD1	ASRPGTGNTEAF
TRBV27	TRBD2	ASSPWLAGVADTQY
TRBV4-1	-	ASSQAIMDTQY
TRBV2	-	ASRALRTENTEAF
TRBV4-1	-	ASTKGRGPPYGYT
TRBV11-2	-	ASQGVSSYEQY
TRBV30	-	AWSASGRGGYGYT
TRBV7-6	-	ASSLGQGEAF
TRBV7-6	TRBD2	ASSLESTSGSYGRGQF
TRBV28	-	ASSPTDGNYGYT